This paragraph covers one T cell receptor beta chain sequence. This CDR3 has 17 residues. CDR1 is MDHEN, CDR2 SYDVKM, per germline. V gave up 1 base and J gave up 5 bases; unmatched junction bases: 9. These data belong to a study of type 1 regulatory T cells. MiXCR, run by TCRdb on the reads, gives a single entry per CDR3 protein. The repertoire holds about 100,000 distinct CDR3 sequences, with roughly 28% as singletons. Sequencing was done on a sample of CD4+ T cells, either the whole sample or a sorted fraction (not recorded which). The chain recombines TRBV28 with TRBJ2-2; 8 bases line up with TRBD2. The receptor was derived from a human donor in good health. CDR3 nucleotide sequence: TGTGCCAGCAGTTTATCCCGGCTAGCGGGTGGGACCGGGGAGCTGTTTTTT. This translates into CASSLSRLAGGTGELFF.